The rows below give T cell receptor beta chains drawn from one sample of a study of blood T cell repertoires in COVID-19. TCRdb's table, derived via immunoSEQ multiplex PCR, lists solely in-frame clones and lacks some. The repertoire holds hundreds of thousands of clones, with roughly nine tenths as singletons. Sequencing was performed on peripheral blood. These receptors were collected from a man in his forties with acute or convalescent COVID-19. Each CDR3 is given with its conserved first and last residue. Fields, in order: clone size, D gene, V gene, J gene, CDR3 protein, CDR3 DNA. A D gene is named only where the DNA matches it firmly. Size values are once, few and many counts, or a class for expanded clones, and some rows have none.

>-|-|TRBV29-1|TRBJ1-3
CSVVGLSGNTIYF
TGCAGCGTCGTTGGACTGAGTGGAAACACCATATATTTT
>-|-|TRBV10-2|TRBJ2-1
CASSLGYNEQFF
TGCGCCAGCAGTCTCGGCTACAATGAGCAGTTCTTC
>-|-|TRBV5-4|TRBJ1-4
CASSNTGFGDEKLFF
TGTGCCAGCAGCAATACAGGGTTTGGGGATGAAAAACTGTTTTTT
>-|-|TRBV3-1/TRBV3-2|TRBJ1-4
CASSQRGRTNEKLFF
TGTGCCAGCAGCCAACGAGGGAGGACTAATGAAAAACTGTTTTTT
>once|TRBD1|TRBV5-5|TRBJ1-1
CASSRTGFEAFF
TGTGCCAGCAGCCGGACAGGGTTTGAAGCTTTCTTT
>-|-|TRBV5-1|TRBJ2-2
CASSRRRDTNTGELFF
TGCGCCAGCAGCCGACGCCGGGATACGAACACCGGGGAGCTGTTTTTT
>-|-|TRBV2|TRBJ2-1
CAAGANYNEQFF
TGTGCCGCAGGGGCAAATTACAATGAGCAGTTCTTC
>once|TRBD1|TRBV7-9|TRBJ1-5
CASTLGGVQPQHF
TGTGCCAGCACCCTAGGGGGCGTTCAGCCCCAGCATTTT
>-|TRBD2|TRBV4-3|TRBJ2-7
CASSQALLAGGYYEQYF
TGCGCCAGCAGCCAAGCGTTACTAGCGGGGGGGTACTACGAGCAGTACTTC
>-|-|TRBV4-3|TRBJ2-2
CASSQVQYRTNTGELFF
TGCGCCAGCAGCCAAGTCCAGTACAGGACGAACACCGGGGAGCTGTTTTTT
>-|TRBD1|TRBV5-5|TRBJ2-7
CASSLDRGVSYEQYF
TGTGCCAGCAGCTTGGACAGGGGTGTTTCCTACGAGCAGTACTTC
>-|TRBD1|TRBV2|TRBJ2-2
CASSQYGTGPLGNTGELFF
TGTGCCAGCAGCCAATATGGGACAGGACCACTTGGGAACACCGGGGAGCTGTTTTTT
>once|-|TRBV5-5|TRBJ2-7
CASSERVQGHEQYF
TGTGCCAGCAGTGAGAGGGTACAGGGCCACGAGCAGTACTTC
>-|-|TRBV7-3|TRBJ2-1
CASSQGGEQFF
TGTGCCAGCAGCCAGGGAGGTGAGCAGTTCTTC
>-|-|TRBV29-1|TRBJ2-1
CSVVDRELDEQFF
TGCAGCGTTGTGGATAGGGAGTTGGATGAGCAGTTCTTC
>-|TRBD1|TRBV9|TRBJ2-1
CASSVARTGYNEQFF
TGTGCCAGCAGCGTAGCTCGGACAGGTTACAATGAGCAGTTCTTC
>-|-|TRBV14|TRBJ2-1
CASSWGRYNEQFF
TGTGCCAGCAGCTGGGGCCGATACAATGAGCAGTTCTTC
>-|TRBD1|TRBV28|TRBJ1-4
CASSPDRVREKLFF
TGTGCCAGCAGTCCAGACAGGGTACGTGAAAAACTGTTTTTT
>-|-|TRBV9|TRBJ2-3
CASSVNLDTQYF
TGTGCCAGCAGCGTAAACTTAGATACGCAGTATTTT
>-|TRBD1|TRBV19|TRBJ2-7
CASSTGDSSYEQYF
TGTGCCAGTAGTACAGGGGACAGTTCCTACGAGCAGTACTTC
>-|-|TRBV18|TRBJ1-4
CASSPSVGFNEKLFF
TGTGCCAGCTCACCCTCGGTGGGCTTTAATGAAAAACTGTTTTTT
>-|-|TRBV29-1|TRBJ1-1
CSGVRGLDTEAFF
TGCAGCGGAGTCAGGGGTCTTGACACTGAAGCTTTCTTT
>-|TRBD1|TRBV28|TRBJ2-7
CASTTGGREQYF
TGTGCCAGCACCACAGGGGGGAGAGAGCAGTACTTC
>-|TRBD1|TRBV19|TRBJ2-3
CASSFRDREFYF
TGTGCCAGTAGTTTCCGGGACAGGGAATTCTATTTT
>-|TRBD1|TRBV19|TRBJ1-5
CASSRRQGSNQPQHF
TGTGCCAGTAGTAGACGACAGGGGAGCAATCAGCCCCAGCATTTT
>-|-|TRBV7-9|TRBJ1-6
CASREGNSPLHF
TGTGCCAGCAGGGAGGGTAATTCACCCCTCCACTTT
>-|-|TRBV28|TRBJ2-2
CASSSAEGRDTGELFF
TGTGCCAGCAGTTCGGCGGAAGGGCGGGACACCGGGGAGCTGTTTTTT
>-|TRBD2|TRBV30|TRBJ2-5
CAWSVTGGETQYF
TGTGCCTGGAGTGTAACGGGAGGAGAGACCCAGTACTTC
>-|-|TRBV19|TRBJ1-5
CASSTSGNQPQHF
TGTGCCAGTAGTACTTCCGGCAATCAGCCCCAGCATTTT
>-|-|TRBV12-3/TRBV12-4|TRBJ2-7
CASSGGRGQYF
TGTGCCAGCAGTGGCGGGCGTGGGCAGTACTTC
>few|TRBD2|TRBV5-1|TRBJ2-5
CASSLQPGGQETQYF
TGCGCCAGCAGCTTGCAGCCGGGAGGGCAAGAGACCCAGTACTTC
>-|TRBD1|TRBV6-1|TRBJ1-5
CASSDRDRDDQPQHF
TGTGCCAGCAGTGACCGGGACAGGGACGATCAGCCCCAGCATTTT
>-|TRBD1|TRBV27|TRBJ2-7
CASSYGDRGAREQYF
TGTGCCAGCAGTTACGGGGACAGGGGGGCACGGGAGCAGTACTTC
>-|TRBD1|TRBV5-8|TRBJ2-7
CASSSRQGGTYEQYF
TGTGCCAGCAGCTCGCGACAGGGGGGTACCTACGAGCAGTACTTC
>-|-|TRBV7-8|TRBJ2-1
CASSPLVRHEQFF
TGTGCCAGCAGCCCACTAGTTAGGCATGAGCAGTTCTTC
>-|-|TRBV27|TRBJ2-1
CASGRGRGNEQFF
TGTGCCAGCGGTAGAGGCAGGGGAAATGAGCAGTTCTTC
>once|-|TRBV5-6|TRBJ2-3
CASSLRGTDTQYF
TGTGCCAGCAGCTTGAGAGGCACAGATACGCAGTATTTT
>-|-|TRBV18|TRBJ1-5
CASSPWRGDQPQHF
TGTGCCAGCTCACCATGGAGGGGCGATCAGCCCCAGCATTTT
>-|-|TRBV28|TRBJ2-3
CASNRTTAGELTDTQYF
TGTGCCAGCAACCGGACTACGGCTGGGGAACTCACAGATACGCAGTATTTT
>-|TRBD1|TRBV27|TRBJ1-1
CASSWGQGERAFF
TGTGCCAGCAGTTGGGGACAGGGGGAAAGGGCTTTCTTT
>-|TRBD1|TRBV7-9|TRBJ1-2
CASSSSGQGAGGYTF
TGTGCCAGCAGCTCATCCGGACAGGGGGCGGGAGGCTACACCTTC
>-|TRBD1|TRBV6-5|TRBJ2-7
CASSYEGASYEQYF
TGTGCCAGCAGTTATGAGGGGGCCTCCTACGAGCAGTACTTC
>once|-|TRBV12-3/TRBV12-4|TRBJ2-7
CASSLFRFHEQYF
TGTGCCAGCAGTTTATTCAGGTTCCACGAGCAGTACTTC
>-|-|TRBV7-9|TRBJ2-1
CASSPRGGRSYNEQFF
TGTGCCAGCAGCCCTAGGGGGGGCCGCTCCTACAATGAGCAGTTCTTC
>-|-|TRBV9|TRBJ2-7
CASSVGARLEQYF
TGTGCCAGCAGCGTAGGTGCGAGACTCGAGCAGTACTTC
>-|-|TRBV28|TRBJ2-1
CASSLSLENEQFF
TGTGCCAGCAGTTTAAGCTTAGAGAATGAGCAGTTCTTC
>-|-|TRBV2|TRBJ2-7
CATTRDSLSGEQYF
TGTGCCACCACTCGGGATTCCTTGTCGGGCGAGCAGTACTTC
>-|TRBD1|TRBV5-4|TRBJ1-2
CASTRTGVDYGYTF
TGTGCCAGCACGAGGACAGGGGTAGACTATGGCTACACCTTC
>-|-|TRBV5-1|TRBJ2-7
CASSLAAGQAYEQYF
TGCGCCAGCAGCTTGGCAGCAGGCCAAGCCTACGAGCAGTACTTC
>-|TRBD2|TRBV10-3|TRBJ2-3
CAISESPGLGTDTQYF
TGTGCCATCAGTGAGTCACCGGGACTAGGCACAGATACGCAGTATTTT
>-|-|TRBV7-3|TRBJ1-4
CASSLTGGTNEKLFF
TGTGCCAGCAGCTTAACAGGGGGAACTAATGAAAAACTGTTTTTT
>-|TRBD2|TRBV7-6|TRBJ2-1
CASSLVGLAGGEEQFF
TGTGCCAGCAGCTTAGTCGGACTAGCGGGAGGGGAGGAGCAGTTCTTC
>-|TRBD2|TRBV4-1|TRBJ2-2
CASSQGRAGGNTGELFF
TGCGCCAGCAGCCAAGGCCGGGCGGGAGGAAACACCGGGGAGCTGTTTTTT
>-|TRBD1|TRBV4-1|TRBJ1-5
CASSQDAGGGQPQHF
TGCGCCAGCAGCCAAGATGCAGGGGGCGGCCAGCCCCAGCATTTT